Following are 31 T cell receptor beta chains from one sample sequenced in a study of neurological immune-mediated disorders. Time point given: technical triplicate 2. Each CDR3 protein gets one entry after TCRdb re-called the 5' RACE reads with MiXCR. Among about 55,000 distinct CDR3 sequences listed, approximately 25% were seen once. Specimen: PBMCs. The receptors stem from a man aged 55-75 years with HTLV-1-associated myelopathy (HAM/TSP).

The chain couples TRBV24-1 to TRBJ2-5; D might be TRBD1 (6 bases). Per the germline V gene, CDR1 is KGHDR and CDR2 is SFDVKD. This CDR3 has 14 residues. The V gene lost 3 bases and the J gene lost 8 bases, with 15 bases spanning the gap. CDR3 DNA: TGTGCCACCAGTGATCAGGGGTGGTCAGGTACCCAGTACTTC. Translating gives CATSDQGWSGTQYF.

The J gene is TRBJ2-7, the V gene TRBV28; D possibly corresponds to TRBD1 (5 bases). Germline V CDR1 and CDR2: MDHEN, SYDVKM. Between the trimmed V and J ends, which lost 8 bases and 0 bases, there was a span of 14 bases. The CDR3 runs to 14 residues. The CDR3: CASLDLQASYEQYF. In nucleotides, the CDR3 is TGTGCCAGCCTGGACCTACAGGCCTCCTACGAGCAGTACTTC.

In this sample, this clonotype turned up many times. This chain connects TRBV20-1 to TRBJ2-1; 7 bases align to TRBD1. This CDR3 region has 11 residues. Looked up from germline, CDR1 is DFQATT and CDR2 is SNEGSKA (reference sequence). DNA for the CDR3: TGCAGACCGGACAGGCTCAATGAGCAGTTCTTC. It translates to CRPDRLNEQFF.

This clonotype was counted at least ten times. This chain uses TRBV7-8 with TRBJ2-2, with 7 bases aligning to TRBD2. The CDR3 has 16 amino acids. J gave up 0 bases and V 1 base, and 2 bases lay outside the gene matches. Germline V lookup: CDR1 SGHVS, CDR2 FQNEAQ. CDR3 sequence reads: CASSLGEGTNTGELFF. The CDR3 DNA reads TGTGCCAGCAGCTTAGGGGAGGGGACGAACACCGGGGAGCTGTTTTTT.

A note on this clonotype: Sequence at one end of the junction differs from germline and may be a read error. This chain joins TRBV15 and TRBJ2-7; the D call may be TRBD1 or TRBD2 (5 bases each). Germline V CDR1 and CDR2: LNHNV, YYDKDF (reference sequence). This CDR3 comprises 13 residues. CDR3 in amino acids: CATGRDGSYEQYF. The CDR3 nucleotides are TGTGCCACCGGCAGGGACGGCTCCTACGAGCAGTACTTC.

This clonotype was counted many times. The chain joins TRBV7-6 to TRBJ1-1; 8 positions agree with TRBD1. This CDR3 is built from 14 residues. From germline, CDR1 is SGHVS and CDR2 FNYEAQ. After removal of 5 bases from V and 4 bases from J, the junction contained 6 bases not matched to a gene. Here the CDR3 reads CASSLGQGATEAFF. The CDR3 coding sequence is TGTGCCAGCAGCCTCGGGCAGGGGGCCACTGAAGCTTTCTTT.

This clonotype was recorded at least ten times. The chain couples TRBV5-1 to TRBJ2-1; 13 nucleotides line up with TRBD2. The CDR3 length is 18 residues. J was trimmed by 10 bases and V by 4 bases; bases with no gene match: 17. The germline V gene encodes CDR1 SGHRS and CDR2 YFSETQ. CDR3 amino acids: CASSPGLAGPASGREQFF. CDR3 DNA sequence: TGCGCCAGCAGCCCGGGACTAGCGGGACCCGCCTCTGGTAGGGAGCAGTTCTTC. Full variable domain (rest looked up from reference TRBV5-1 and TRBJ2-1): KAGVTQTPRYLIKTRGQQVTLSCSPISGHRSVSWYQQTPGQGLQFLFEYFSETQRNKGNFPGRFSGRQFSNSRSEMNVSTLELGDSALYLCASSPGLAGPASGREQFFGPGTRLTVL.

This clonotype was found many times. The rearrangement links TRBV27 to TRBJ2-1; D possibly uses TRBD1 or TRBD2 (5 bases each). V dropped 2 bases and J dropped 3 bases, with 11 bases sitting between them. The CDR3 has 15 residues. The germline gives CDR1 MNHEY, CDR2 SMNVEV (reference sequence). DNA of the CDR3: TGTGCCAGCAGTTTAAGTGCAGGGAGCTACAATGAGCAGTTCTTC. Residues: CASSLSAGSYNEQFF.

This clonotype came up many times. The V call is TRBV27, the J call TRBJ2-5, with 11 bases identical to TRBD2. The CDR3 totals 18 residues. J gave up 2 bases and V 5 bases, and 13 bases lay outside the gene matches. In germline, CDR1 is MNHEY, CDR2 SMNVEV (reference sequence). The CDR3: CASSPLAGGIDVQETQYF. As DNA, the CDR3 is TGTGCCAGCAGTCCGCTAGCGGGAGGTATAGATGTTCAAGAGACCCAGTACTTC.

The chain employs TRBV27 and TRBJ1-5; TRBD1 might be the D (5 bases). Germline lookup yields CDR1 MNHEY and CDR2 SMNVEV (reference sequence). The CDR3 length is 16 residues. The V gene lost 4 bases and the J gene lost 3 bases, with 16 bases spanning the gap. Written as DNA, the CDR3 is TGTGCCAGCAGTTCGGGGGGGACGCTATTCAATCAGCCCCAGCATTTT. This encodes CASSSGGTLFNQPQHF.

CDR3 in amino acids: CSAGRTSGAYEQYF. CDR3 nucleotide sequence: TGCAGTGCTGGACGGACTAGCGGGGCCTACGAGCAGTACTTC. The chain employs TRBV20-1 and TRBJ2-7, with 12 nucleotides matching TRBD2. Germline CDR1 is DFQATT and CDR2 is SNEGSKA (reference sequence). CDR3 length equals 14 residues. Trimming cost V 5 bases and J 2 bases; bases outside gene matches: 4.

There are many counts of this clonotype. The rearrangement joins TRBV5-1 to TRBJ1-5, with D maybe TRBD1 (5 bases). The CDR3 spans 13 residues. CDR1 and CDR2 (germline): SGHRS, YFSETQ. The V end lost 5 bases, the J end lost 6 bases, and 12 bases lay between the germline ends. CDR3 nucleotide sequence: TGCGCCAGCAGTGAGGGGTCGGGTCAGCCCCAGCATTTT. As protein: CASSEGSGQPQHF.

The chain links TRBV9 to TRBJ2-3; D possibly corresponds to TRBD2 (5 bases). The ends were cut back, 0 bases at V and 4 bases at J, with 15 bases in the middle. CDR3 length equals 16 residues. In germline, CDR1 is SGDLS, CDR2 YYNGEE. CDR3 amino acids: CASSVGADLFADTQYF. Here the CDR3 DNA reads TGTGCCAGCAGCGTAGGAGCGGACCTCTTCGCAGATACGCAGTATTTT.

By proportion, this clonotype is medium-sized (0.01 to 0.1%). The V call is TRBV7-8, the J call TRBJ1-6; no reliable D call. CDR3 length equals 12 residues. From germline, CDR1 is SGHVS and CDR2 FQNEAQ. Trimming left V 5 bases short and J 7 bases short, with 6 bases between. CDR3 sequence (DNA): TGTGCCAGCAGCCTCCCAAATTCACCCCTCCACTTT. Translation gives CASSLPNSPLHF.

Many counts were recorded for this clonotype. V is TRBV13 and J is TRBJ1-1; possible D gene TRBD1, 6 bases. Trimming removed 2 bases at V and 8 bases at J, with 9 bases between. CDR3 size: 12 residues. In germline, CDR1 is PRHDT, CDR2 FYEKMQ (reference sequence). The CDR3 DNA reads as TGTGCCAGCAGCTTAAAGGGGGGGGAAGCTTTCTTT. Translation: CASSLKGGEAFF.

This clonotype was seen repeatedly, ten times or more. This rearrangement joins TRBV29-1 to TRBJ1-1; tentatively, D is TRBD1 (6 bases). Germline lookup yields CDR1 SQVTM and CDR2 ANQGSEA. The V end lost 6 bases, the J end lost 0 bases, and 11 bases lay between the germline ends. This CDR3 contains 13 residues. CDR3 in DNA: TGCAGCGTAACGACAGGTATGAACACTGAAGCTTTCTTT. Its protein is CSVTTGMNTEAFF.

This clonotype was recorded many times. The CDR3 spells CSVPRTGGSYEQYF. The CDR3 bases are TGCAGTGTCCCGCGGACAGGGGGGTCCTACGAGCAGTACTTC. The rearrangement joins TRBV20-1 to TRBJ2-7; 10 positions agree with TRBD1. The CDR3 totals 14 residues. The ends lost 7 bases at V and 1 base at J; junction bases unmatched: 7. The germline CDR1 and CDR2 sequences are DFQATT and SNEGSKA (reference sequence).

This clonotype came up a few times. The V gene is TRBV2, the J gene TRBJ2-2; TRBD1 agrees at 7 bases. The CDR3 runs 16 residues. Losses at the gene ends were 5 bases for V and 3 bases for J; bases not matched to a gene: 9. Germline CDR1 is SNHLY and CDR2 is FYNNEI. The CDR3 DNA follows: TGTGCCAGCAGTTTGAGGGGGCGCGGTGACACCGGGGAGCTGTTTTTT. Translation gives CASSLRGRGDTGELFF. Drawing the rest from reference TRBV2 and TRBJ2-2, the complete variable domain is EPEVTQTPSHQVTQMGQEVILRCVPISNHLYFYWYRQILGQKVEFLVSFYNNEISEKSEIFDDQFSVERPDGSNFTLKIRSTKLEDSAMYFCASSLRGRGDTGELFFGEGSRLTVL.

This clonotype was observed at least ten times. The rearrangement uses TRBV12-3 or TRBV12-4 and TRBJ2-7, with D tentatively TRBD2 (5 bases). There are 13 residues in the CDR3. Trimming left V 3 bases short and J 6 bases short, with 12 bases between. The CDR3 region has the DNA TGTGCCAGCAGTTTCCAATCACGGGGCGAGCAGTACTTC. This translates into CASSFQSRGEQYF.

The sample holds many counts of this clonotype. V and J are TRBV7-3 and TRBJ2-1; 8 nucleotides align to TRBD2. The CDR3 loop spans 15 amino acids. V lost 6 bases to trimming and J lost 6 bases; unmatched junction nucleotides: 10. Germline CDR1 is SGHTA and CDR2 is FQGTGA. The CDR3: CASSPGGLAGNEQFF. The CDR3 nucleotides are TGTGCCAGCAGTCCTGGCGGTCTAGCGGGCAATGAGCAGTTCTTC.

This clonotype was seen ten or more times. The chain carries TRBV11-2 and TRBJ1-2; maybe TRBD1 (5 bases). The V gene lost 1 base and the J gene lost 7 bases, with 19 bases spanning the gap. The germline gives CDR1 SGHAT, CDR2 FQNNGV. This CDR3 region has 16 residues. The CDR3 protein is CASSLVSTSRGGGYTF. CDR3 in DNA: TGTGCCAGCAGCTTAGTATCGACCAGTAGGGGAGGTGGCTACACCTTC.

This clonotype was found once. In DNA, the CDR3 is TGTGCCAGCAGCTTAATGAGGCGGGAGGCATCCTACGAGCAGTACTTC. Its translation is CASSLMRREASYEQYF. J is TRBJ2-7 and V is TRBV13, with 8 bases identical to TRBD2. CDR1 PRHDT and CDR2 FYEKMQ come from the germline V gene (reference sequence). Losses at the gene ends were 2 bases for V and 1 base for J; bases not matched to a gene: 7. The CDR3 length is 16 residues.

The table lists this clonotype with many counts. The V call is TRBV5-1, the J call TRBJ1-1; D perhaps matches TRBD1 (6 bases). Trimming pared 6 bases from V and 1 base from J, leaving 10 bases between. Looked up from germline, CDR1 is SGHRS and CDR2 is YFSETQ. This CDR3 contains 13 residues. The DNA of the CDR3 is TGCGCCAGCAACAACAGGGAGAACACTGAAGCTTTCTTT. Translating gives CASNNRENTEAFF.

Many counts were recorded for this clonotype. CDR3 coding DNA: TGTGCCAGCAGCGTAGGGCCCCCGGGTTGGGATACGCAGTATTTT. It encodes CASSVGPPGWDTQYF. The gene calls are TRBV9 and TRBJ2-3; D uncertain. The CDR3 totals 15 residues. Trimming removed 0 bases from V and 6 bases from J, with 14 bases in between. Germline lookup yields CDR1 SGDLS and CDR2 YYNGEE.

This clonotype was counted between two and nine times. The chain employs TRBV6-5 and TRBJ1-1, with TRBD1 identical over 8 bases. Trimming took 4 bases from V and 5 from J; bases not matched to a gene: 6. CDR3 length equals 14 residues. Germline CDR1 MNHEY, CDR2 SVGAGI. In DNA, the CDR3 is TGTGCCAGCAGTTCCCGGACAGGGCATACTGAAGCTTTCTTT. It encodes CASSSRTGHTEAFF.

This clonotype was recorded many times. A read error may account for a junction end that differs from germline. This chain joins TRBV5-1 and TRBJ2-7; possibly TRBD1 for D (6 bases). The length of the CDR3 is 14 residues. Germline V gene lookup returns CDR1 SGHRS and CDR2 YFSETQ. In nucleotides, the CDR3 is TGCGCCAGCAGCCCACGGGACACATCCTCCGAGCAGTACTTC. It specifies CASSPRDTSSEQYF.

This clonotype has ten or more counts. The V call is TRBV28, the J call TRBJ2-7; TRBD1 might be the D (6 bases). Germline lookup yields CDR1 MDHEN and CDR2 SYDVKM. The CDR3 runs to 15 residues. Trimming cost V 4 bases and J 0 bases, with 13 bases left between them. For the CDR3, the DNA is TGTGCCAGCAGTTCCTACGACAGGTTCTCCTACGAGCAGTACTTC. This gives the protein CASSSYDRFSYEQYF.

V and J are TRBV19 and TRBJ2-7; possible D gene TRBD2, 6 bases. Trimming stripped 4 bases from V and 5 bases from J, with 15 bases between. Germline lookup yields CDR1 LNHDA and CDR2 SQIVND (reference sequence). The CDR3 consists of 14 residues. CDR3 in amino acids: CASSKAGIDNEQYF. The CDR3, as DNA: TGTGCCAGTAGTAAGGCGGGGATTGATAACGAGCAGTACTTC.

This clonotype was seen ten or more times. As DNA, the CDR3 is TGTGCCAGCAGTAGATGGGGGCAGCCCCAGCATTTT. As protein: CASSRWGQPQHF. This sequence joins TRBV12-3 or TRBV12-4 and TRBJ1-5, with D maybe TRBD1 (5 bases). The CDR3 runs to 12 residues. The ends were cut back, 5 bases at V and 7 bases at J, with 9 bases in the middle.

This clonotype was counted ten times or more. DNA of the CDR3: TGCAGTGCATCCTGGGGGTGGGGGGGACAGAACACTGAAGCTTTCTTT. It codes for CSASWGWGGQNTEAFF. The chain links TRBV20-1 to TRBJ1-1, with D possibly TRBD1 on 6 matching bases. Per the germline V gene, CDR1 is DFQATT and CDR2 is SNEGSKA (reference sequence). Deletions cut 6 bases from V and 1 base from J, with 21 bases between. The length of the CDR3 is 16 residues.

This clonotype was recorded many times. The chain couples TRBV6-2 or TRBV6-3 to TRBJ2-1, with 8 bases fitting TRBD1. The CDR3 consists of 15 residues. Germline CDR1 MNHEY, CDR2 SVGEGT. The ends lost 4 bases at V and 4 bases at J; junction bases unmatched: 6. The CDR3 loop is CASSSDRVLYNEQFF. CDR3 nucleotides: TGTGCCAGCAGTTCGGACAGGGTATTATACAATGAGCAGTTCTTC.